This TCR beta chain is from a study of blood T cell repertoires in COVID-19. Looking at the study overall: From T cells, B-cell-depleted T cells, or PBMCs came the material, which was cDNA or gDNA.

For recovered donors of Cohort 3, there were two negative PCRs, clearance, or symptom resolution. Original methodology: Reference gene primers were amplified, and this amplification served to estimate nucleated cell counts. Using immunoSEQ multiplex PCR, the repertoire was profiled, and TCRdb retains in-frame clones only, with some absent. For V, J and clone size, that table is used; D and trimming come from the DNA. Of over 250,000 clones in the sample, 80% to 95% were seen once. This CDR3 has 17 amino acids. With 1 base clipped from V and 5 bases from J, the junction kept 9 bases outside the gene matches. Germline CDR1 is SGHDN and CDR2 is FVKESK.

The chain uses TRBV14 and TRBJ2-1; TRBD2 aligns across 9 bases. This sequence originates from a woman in her twenties or thirties who had recovered from COVID-19. The sequenced sample consisted of PBMCs or T cells enriched from blood (not recorded which). The CDR3: CASSQGVLAGSNNEQFF. CDR3 in DNA: TGTGCCAGCAGCCAAGGGGTCCTAGCGGGATCGAACAATGAGCAGTTCTTC.